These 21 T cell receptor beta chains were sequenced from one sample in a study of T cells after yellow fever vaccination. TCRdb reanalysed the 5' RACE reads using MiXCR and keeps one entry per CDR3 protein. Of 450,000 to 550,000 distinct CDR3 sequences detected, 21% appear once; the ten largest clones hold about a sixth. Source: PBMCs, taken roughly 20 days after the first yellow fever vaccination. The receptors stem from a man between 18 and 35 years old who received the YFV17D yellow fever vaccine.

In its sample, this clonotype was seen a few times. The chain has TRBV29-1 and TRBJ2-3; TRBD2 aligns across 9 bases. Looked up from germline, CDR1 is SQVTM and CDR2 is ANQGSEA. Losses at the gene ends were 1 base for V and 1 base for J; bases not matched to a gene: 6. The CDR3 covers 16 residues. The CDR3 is CSVEGEAGGRTDTQYF. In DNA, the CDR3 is TGCAGCGTTGAAGGGGAAGCGGGGGGTCGCACAGATACGCAGTATTTT.

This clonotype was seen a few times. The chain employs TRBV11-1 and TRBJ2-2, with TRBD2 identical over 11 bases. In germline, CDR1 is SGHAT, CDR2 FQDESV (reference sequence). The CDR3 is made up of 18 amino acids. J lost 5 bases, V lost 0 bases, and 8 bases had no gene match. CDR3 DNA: TGTGCCAGCAGCTTAGCCGTAGCGGGGGGGCTACGGACCGGGGAGCTGTTTTTT. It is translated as CASSLAVAGGLRTGELFF. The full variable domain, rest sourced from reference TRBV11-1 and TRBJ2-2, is EAEVAQSPRYKITEKSQAVAFWCDPISGHATLYWYRQILGQGPELLVQFQDESVVDDSQLPKDRFSAERLKGVDSTLKIQPAELGDSAMYLCASSLAVAGGLRTGELFFGEGSRLTVL.

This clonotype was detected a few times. CDR3 in amino acids: CASSHRDSYNEQFF. CDR3 DNA sequence: TGTGCCAGCTCACACAGGGATTCCTACAATGAGCAGTTCTTC. The rearrangement links TRBV18 to TRBJ2-1; weak D call: TRBD1 (6 bases). Germline V gene data show CDR1 as KGHSH and CDR2 as LQKENI. The length of the CDR3 is 14 residues. The germline V and J ends were trimmed by 4 bases and 1 base, with 8 bases remaining between them. The entire variable domain, with the rest obtained from reference TRBV18 and TRBJ2-1, is as follows: NAGVMQNPRHLVRRRGQEARLRCSPMKGHSHVYWYRQLPEEGLKFMVYLQKENIIDESGMPKERFSAEFPKEGPSILRIQQVVRGDSAAYFCASSHRDSYNEQFFGPGTRLTVL.

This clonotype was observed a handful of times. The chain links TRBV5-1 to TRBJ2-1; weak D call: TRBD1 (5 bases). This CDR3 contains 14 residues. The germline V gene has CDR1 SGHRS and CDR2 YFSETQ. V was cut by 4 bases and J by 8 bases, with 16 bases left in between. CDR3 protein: CASSEMSRVYEQFF. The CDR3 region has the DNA TGCGCCAGCAGCGAGATGAGCAGGGTTTATGAGCAGTTCTTC.

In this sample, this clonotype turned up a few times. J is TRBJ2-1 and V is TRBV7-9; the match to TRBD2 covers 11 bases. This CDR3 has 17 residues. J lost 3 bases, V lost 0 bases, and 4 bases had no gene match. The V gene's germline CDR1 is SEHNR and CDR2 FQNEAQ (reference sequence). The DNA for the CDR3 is TGTGCCAGCAGCTTAGCGGTACTAGCGGGGGACTACAATGAGCAGTTCTTC. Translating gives CASSLAVLAGDYNEQFF.

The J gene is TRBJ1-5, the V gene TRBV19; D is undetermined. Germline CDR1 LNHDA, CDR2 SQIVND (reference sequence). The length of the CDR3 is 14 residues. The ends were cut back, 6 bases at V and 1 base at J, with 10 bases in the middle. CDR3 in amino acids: CASRLERSNQPQHF. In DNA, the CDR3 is TGTGCCAGTAGACTAGAGAGGAGCAATCAGCCCCAGCATTTT.

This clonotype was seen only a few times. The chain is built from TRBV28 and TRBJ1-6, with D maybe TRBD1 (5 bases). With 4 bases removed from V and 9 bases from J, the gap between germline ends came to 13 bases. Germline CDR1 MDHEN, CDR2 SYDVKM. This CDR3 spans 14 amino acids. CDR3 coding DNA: TGTGCCAGCAGTTCGACTATCCAGGGTTCACCCCTCCACTTT. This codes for CASSSTIQGSPLHF.

CDR3 residues: CASSEYKGLAGETQYF. As DNA, the CDR3 is TGTGCCAGCAGTGAATATAAGGGACTAGCGGGGGAGACCCAGTACTTC. The V call is TRBV25-1, the J call TRBJ2-5; 13 nucleotides align to TRBD2. Germline values: CDR1 MGHDK, CDR2 SYGVNS. The CDR3 is 16 amino acids. The V gene end was trimmed by 0 bases and the J gene end by 5 bases; junction bases not matched to a gene: 3. The full variable domain, rest sourced from reference TRBV25-1 and TRBJ2-5, is EADIYQTPRYLVIGTGKKITLECSQTMGHDKMYWYQQDPGMELHLIHYSYGVNSTEKGDLSSESTVSRIRTEHFPLTLESARPSHTSQYLCASSEYKGLAGETQYFGPGTRLLVL.

For the CDR3, the DNA is TGCGCCAGCAGCCCAGGGGCGGGGGGCCTGACCTTCCACAATGAGCAGTTCTTC. Translated: CASSPGAGGLTFHNEQFF. The rearrangement links TRBV4-3 to TRBJ2-1; 8 bases agree with TRBD2. From germline, CDR1 is LGHNA and CDR2 YSLEER. The CDR3 is made up of 18 amino acids. With 4 bases clipped from V and 5 bases from J, the junction kept 16 bases outside the gene matches.

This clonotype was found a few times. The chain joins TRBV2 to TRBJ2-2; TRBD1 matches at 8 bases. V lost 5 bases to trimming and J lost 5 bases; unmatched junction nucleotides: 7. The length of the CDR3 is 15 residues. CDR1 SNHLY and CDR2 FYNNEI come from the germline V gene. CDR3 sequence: CASSLPRQGTGELFF. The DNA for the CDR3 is TGTGCCAGCAGTCTCCCTCGACAGGGGACCGGGGAGCTGTTTTTT.

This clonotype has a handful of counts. The CDR3 coding sequence is TGTGCCAGCAGCCAAAGTCCCAGGGGAGATACGCAGTATTTT. Amino acids: CASSQSPRGDTQYF. V is TRBV7-2 and J is TRBJ2-3, with D possibly TRBD1 on 6 matching bases. Germline CDR1 and CDR2: SGHTA and FQGNSA. The CDR3 consists of 14 residues. V was clipped by 5 bases and J by 5 bases, with 14 bases between them. The full variable domain, in which reference TRBV7-2 and TRBJ2-3 provide the parts outside the CDR3, is GAGVSQSPSNKVTEKGKDVELRCDPISGHTALYWYRQSLGQGLEFLIYFQGNSAPDKSGLPSDRFSAERTGGSVSTLTIQRTQQEDSAVYLCASSQSPRGDTQYFGPGTRLTVL.

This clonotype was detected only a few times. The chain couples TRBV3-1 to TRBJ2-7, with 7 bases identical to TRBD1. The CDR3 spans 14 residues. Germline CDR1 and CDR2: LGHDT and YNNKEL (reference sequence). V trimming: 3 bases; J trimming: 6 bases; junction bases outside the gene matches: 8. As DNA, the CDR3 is TGTGCCAGCAGCCATTCAGGGGGACGGGGCGAGCAGTACGTC. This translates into CASSHSGGRGEQYV.

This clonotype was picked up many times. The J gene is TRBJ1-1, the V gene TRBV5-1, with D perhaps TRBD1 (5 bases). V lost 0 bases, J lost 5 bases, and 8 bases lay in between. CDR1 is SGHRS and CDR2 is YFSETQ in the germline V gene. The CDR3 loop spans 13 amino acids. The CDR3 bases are TGCGCCAGCAGCTTGGGTGGGGGAACTGAAGCTTTCTTT. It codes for CASSLGGGTEAFF.

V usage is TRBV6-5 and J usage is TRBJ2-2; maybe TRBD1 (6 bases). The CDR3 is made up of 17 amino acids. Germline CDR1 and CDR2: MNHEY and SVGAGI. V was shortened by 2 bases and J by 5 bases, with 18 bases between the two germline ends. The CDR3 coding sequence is TGTGCCAGCAGTTACCCAACAGGGCAGCGGAGGACCGGGGAGCTGTTTTTT. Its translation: CASSYPTGQRRTGELFF.

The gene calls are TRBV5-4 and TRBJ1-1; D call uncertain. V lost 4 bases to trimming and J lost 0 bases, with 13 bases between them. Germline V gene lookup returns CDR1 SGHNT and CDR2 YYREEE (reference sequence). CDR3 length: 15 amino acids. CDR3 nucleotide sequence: TGTGCCAGCAGCCCGAGTGAGGGCTTGAACACTGAAGCTTTCTTT. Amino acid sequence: CASSPSEGLNTEAFF.

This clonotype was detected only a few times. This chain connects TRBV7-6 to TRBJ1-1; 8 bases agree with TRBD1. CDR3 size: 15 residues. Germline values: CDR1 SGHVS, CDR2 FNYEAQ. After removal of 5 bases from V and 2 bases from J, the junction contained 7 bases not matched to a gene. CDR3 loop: CASSAYRGSNTEAFF. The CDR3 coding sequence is TGTGCCAGCAGCGCATACAGGGGGTCAAACACTGAAGCTTTCTTT.

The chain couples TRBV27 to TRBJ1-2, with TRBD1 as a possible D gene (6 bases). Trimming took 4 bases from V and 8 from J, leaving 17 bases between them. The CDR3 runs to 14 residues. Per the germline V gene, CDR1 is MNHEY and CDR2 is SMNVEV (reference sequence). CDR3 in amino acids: CASSWRLGHGGYTF. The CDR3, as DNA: TGTGCCAGCAGTTGGAGGCTGGGACACGGGGGCTACACCTTC.

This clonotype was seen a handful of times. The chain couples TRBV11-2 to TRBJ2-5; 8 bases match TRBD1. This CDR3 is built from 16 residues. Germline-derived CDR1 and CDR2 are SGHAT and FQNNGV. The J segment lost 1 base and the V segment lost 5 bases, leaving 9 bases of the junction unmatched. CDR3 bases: TGTGCCAGCAGCCTATACAGGGGGAACTCCCAAGAGACCCAGTACTTC. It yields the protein CASSLYRGNSQETQYF.

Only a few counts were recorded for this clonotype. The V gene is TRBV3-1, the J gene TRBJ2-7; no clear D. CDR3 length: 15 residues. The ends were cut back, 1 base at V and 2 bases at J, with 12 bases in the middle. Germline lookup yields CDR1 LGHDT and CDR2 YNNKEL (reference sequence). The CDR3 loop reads CASSQVGNFPYEQYF. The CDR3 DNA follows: TGTGCCAGCAGCCAAGTGGGGAATTTCCCCTACGAGCAGTACTTC.

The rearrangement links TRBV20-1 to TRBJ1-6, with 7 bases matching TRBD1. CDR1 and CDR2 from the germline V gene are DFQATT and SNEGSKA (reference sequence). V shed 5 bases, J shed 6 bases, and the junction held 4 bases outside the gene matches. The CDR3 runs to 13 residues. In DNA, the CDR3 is TGCAGTGCTCCCGGGACAGCTAATTCACCCCTCCACTTT. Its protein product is CSAPGTANSPLHF.

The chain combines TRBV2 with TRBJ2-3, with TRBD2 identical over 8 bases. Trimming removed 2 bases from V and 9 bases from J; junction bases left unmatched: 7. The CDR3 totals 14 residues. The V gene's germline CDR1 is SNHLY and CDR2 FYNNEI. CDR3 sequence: CASSELSPSGTQYF. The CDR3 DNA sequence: TGTGCCAGCAGTGAACTATCCCCTAGCGGGACGCAGTATTTT.